These 2 T cell receptor beta chains share one sample of origin, sequenced in a study of CD8 T cells in Susac syndrome. Random hexamers were used to reverse transcribe an amount of roughly 0.45 to 1 ug RNA. A single record per CDR3 protein comes from TCRdb applying MiXCR to the immunoSEQ multiplex PCR reads. The sample consists of about 18,000 distinct CDR3 sequences, around 95% of them appearing once. Sample: CD8+ T cells from PBMCs. These receptor sequences come from a human donor in good health.

The V gene is TRBV23-1, the J gene TRBJ1-1; D possibly corresponds to TRBD1 (5 bases). TRBV23-1 is an ORF for which the function is uncertain. The CDR3 runs 17 residues. V lost 0 bases to trimming and J lost 7 bases, with 21 bases between them. The CDR3 DNA follows: TGCGCCAGCAGTCAATCGTTATCGGACACGACGCCGGGTGAAGCTTTCTTT. Translating it yields CASSQSLSDTTPGEAFF.

The chain employs TRBV11-2 and TRBJ1-2, with 8 bases aligning to TRBD1. The CDR3 loop spans 13 amino acids. The J segment lost 8 bases and the V segment lost 1 base, leaving 3 bases of the junction unmatched. Germline CDR1 is SGHAT and CDR2 is FQNNGV. This CDR3 reads CASSLAGGGGYTF. In DNA, the CDR3 is TGTGCCAGCAGCTTAGCAGGGGGCGGGGGCTACACCTTC. Together with reference TRBV11-2 and TRBJ1-2, the CDR3 gives the full variable domain: EAGVAQSPRYKIIEKRQSVAFWCNPISGHATLYWYQQILGQGPKLLIQFQNNGVVDDSQLPKDRFSAERLKGVDSTLKIQPAKLEDSAVYLCASSLAGGGGYTFGSGTRLTVV.